This T cell receptor beta chain appears in the sequencing data of a study of T cell responses to AZD1222 COVID-19 vaccine. Sequencing used immunoSEQ multiplex PCR; TCRdb keeps in-frame clones, though not all of them. The sample lists approximately 100,000 clones, more than 85% seen once, with 4.5% in the top ten. From germline, CDR1 is KGHDR and CDR2 SFDVKD. This CDR3 contains 12 residues. Trimming took 4 bases from V and 8 from J, leaving 10 bases between them. The chain recombines TRBV24-1 with TRBJ1-2; possibly TRBD1 for D (5 bases). The TCR was taken from an adult in good health. Material: peripheral blood, obtained on day 0 of AZD1222 vaccination. CDR3 loop: CATSDPGHGYTF. As DNA, the CDR3 is TGTGCCACCAGTGACCCAGGGCACGGCTACACCTTC.